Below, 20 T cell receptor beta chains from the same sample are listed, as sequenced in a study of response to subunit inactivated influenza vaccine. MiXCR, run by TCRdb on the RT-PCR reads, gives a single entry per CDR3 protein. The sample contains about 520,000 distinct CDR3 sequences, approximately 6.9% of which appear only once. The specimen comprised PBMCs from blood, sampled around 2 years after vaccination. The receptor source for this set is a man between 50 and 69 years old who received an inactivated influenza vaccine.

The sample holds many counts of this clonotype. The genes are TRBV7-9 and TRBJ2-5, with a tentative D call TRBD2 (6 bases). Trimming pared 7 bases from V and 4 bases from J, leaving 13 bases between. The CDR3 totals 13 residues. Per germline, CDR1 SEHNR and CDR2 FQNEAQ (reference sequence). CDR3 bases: TGTGCCAGCACCCCCCAGGGAGGAGAGACCCAGTACTTC. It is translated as CASTPQGGETQYF.

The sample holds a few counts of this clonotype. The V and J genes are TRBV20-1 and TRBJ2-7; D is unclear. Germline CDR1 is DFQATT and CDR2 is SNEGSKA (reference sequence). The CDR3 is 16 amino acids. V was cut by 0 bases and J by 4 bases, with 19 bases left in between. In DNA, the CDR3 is TGCAGTGCTAGAGAACCTCCTATGGGAACCCGATACGAGCAGTACTTC. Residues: CSAREPPMGTRYEQYF.

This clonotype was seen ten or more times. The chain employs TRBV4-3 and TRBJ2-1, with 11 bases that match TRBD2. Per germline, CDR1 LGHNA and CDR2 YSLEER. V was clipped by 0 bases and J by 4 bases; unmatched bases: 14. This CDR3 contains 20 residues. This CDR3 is CASSQEAASLGLAGYNEQFF. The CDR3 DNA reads TGCGCCAGCAGCCAAGAAGCAGCATCGTTAGGACTAGCGGGTTACAATGAGCAGTTCTTC.

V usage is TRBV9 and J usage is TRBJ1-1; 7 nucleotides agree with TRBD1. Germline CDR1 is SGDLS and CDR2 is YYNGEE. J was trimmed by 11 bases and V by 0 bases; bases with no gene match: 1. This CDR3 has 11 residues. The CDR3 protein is CASSVDRGAFF. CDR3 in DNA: TGTGCCAGCAGCGTAGACAGGGGTGCTTTCTTT. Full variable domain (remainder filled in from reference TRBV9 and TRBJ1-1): DSGVTQTPKHLITATGQRVTLRCSPRSGDLSVYWYQQSLDQGLQFLIQYYNGEERAKGNILERFSAQQFPDLHSELNLSSLELGDSALYFCASSVDRGAFFGQGTRLTVV.

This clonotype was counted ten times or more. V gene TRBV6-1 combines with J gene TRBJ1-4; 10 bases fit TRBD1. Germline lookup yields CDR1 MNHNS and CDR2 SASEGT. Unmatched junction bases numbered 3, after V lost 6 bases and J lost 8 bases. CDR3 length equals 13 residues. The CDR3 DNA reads TGTGCCAGCAGGGGACAGGGGAACGAAAAACTGTTTTTT. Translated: CASRGQGNEKLFF.

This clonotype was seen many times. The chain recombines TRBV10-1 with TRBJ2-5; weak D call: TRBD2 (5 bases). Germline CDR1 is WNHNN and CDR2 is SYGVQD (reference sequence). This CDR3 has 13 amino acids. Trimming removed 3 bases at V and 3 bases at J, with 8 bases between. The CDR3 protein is CASSELGKETQYF. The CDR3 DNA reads TGCGCCAGCAGTGAACTAGGAAAAGAGACCCAGTACTTC.

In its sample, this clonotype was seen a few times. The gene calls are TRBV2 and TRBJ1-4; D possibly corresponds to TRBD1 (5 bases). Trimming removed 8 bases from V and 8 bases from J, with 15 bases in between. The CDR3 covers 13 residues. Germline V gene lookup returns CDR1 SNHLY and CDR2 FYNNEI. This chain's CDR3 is CASVGGVWEKLFF. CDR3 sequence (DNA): TGTGCCAGCGTGGGGGGAGTTTGGGAAAAACTGTTTTTT.

The CDR3 sequence is CATSLTGSETQYF. CDR3 nucleotide sequence: TGTGCCACCTCGCTCACAGGGTCGGAGACCCAGTACTTC. This chain connects TRBV6-6 to TRBJ2-5, with TRBD1 as a possible D gene (6 bases). The CDR3 spans 13 residues. CDR1 and CDR2 from the germline V gene are MNHNY and SVGAGI (reference sequence). Trimming pared 10 bases from V and 5 bases from J, leaving 17 bases between.

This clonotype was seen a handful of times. CDR3 sequence reads: CASSLGVPPYNEQFF. The CDR3 nucleotides are TGTGCCAGCAGCCTTGGGGTCCCCCCCTACAATGAGCAGTTCTTC. The gene calls are TRBV7-2 and TRBJ2-1; no firm D call. V was clipped by 5 bases and J by 2 bases, with 13 bases between them. The CDR3 contains 15 residues. The germline V gene encodes CDR1 SGHTA and CDR2 FQGNSA.

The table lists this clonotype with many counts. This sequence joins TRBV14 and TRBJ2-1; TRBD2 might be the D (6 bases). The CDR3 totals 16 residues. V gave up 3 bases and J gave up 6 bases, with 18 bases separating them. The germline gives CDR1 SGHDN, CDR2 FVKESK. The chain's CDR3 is CASSHGPYLAFNEQFF. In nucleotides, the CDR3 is TGTGCCAGCAGCCATGGACCCTATCTAGCGTTCAATGAGCAGTTCTTC.

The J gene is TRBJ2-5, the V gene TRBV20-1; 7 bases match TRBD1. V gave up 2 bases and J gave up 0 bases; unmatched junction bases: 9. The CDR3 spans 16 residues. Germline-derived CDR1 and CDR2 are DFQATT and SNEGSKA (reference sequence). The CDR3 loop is CSARPPNRGNQETQYF. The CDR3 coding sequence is TGCAGTGCTAGACCGCCTAACAGGGGCAACCAAGAGACCCAGTACTTC.

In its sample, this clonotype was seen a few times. DNA of the CDR3: TGCAGCGTAGACTCTCCGGGACAGCTAGCCAAAAACATTCAGTACTTC. It yields the protein CSVDSPGQLAKNIQYF. The gene calls are TRBV29-1 and TRBJ2-4; 7 bases align to TRBD1. The V segment lost 6 bases and the J segment 0 bases; nucleotides outside the gene matches: 11. CDR3 length: 16 amino acids. Germline CDR1 SQVTM, CDR2 ANQGSEA. The whole variable domain, remainder taken from reference TRBV29-1 and TRBJ2-4, is SAVISQKPSRDICQRGTSLTIQCQVDSQVTMMFWYRQQPGQSLTLIATANQGSEATYESGFVIDKFPISRPNLTFSTLTVSNMSPEDSSIYLCSVDSPGQLAKNIQYFGAGTRLSVL.

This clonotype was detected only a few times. Here the CDR3 reads CASMVRSYQETQYF. CDR3 coding DNA: TGTGCCAGCATGGTACGGTCCTACCAAGAGACCCAGTACTTC. The V gene is TRBV28, the J gene TRBJ2-5; no clear D. Looked up from germline, CDR1 is MDHEN and CDR2 is SYDVKM. V lost 7 bases and J lost 0, with 12 bases in between. This CDR3 is 14 amino acids long.

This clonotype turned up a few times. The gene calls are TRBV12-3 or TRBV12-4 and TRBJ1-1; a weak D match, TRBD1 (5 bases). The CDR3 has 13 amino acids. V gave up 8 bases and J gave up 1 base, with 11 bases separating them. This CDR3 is CASGPTGNTEAFF. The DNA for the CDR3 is TGTGCCAGCGGACCCACAGGGAACACTGAAGCTTTCTTT.

The CDR3: CASSLDGREGSPLHF. The CDR3, as DNA: TGTGCCAGCAGCTTAGATGGCAGGGAGGGTTCACCCCTCCACTTT. The J gene is TRBJ1-6, the V gene TRBV11-2; D is perhaps TRBD1 (5 bases). V lost 0 bases and J lost 9, with 12 bases in between. The length of the CDR3 is 15 residues. Germline-derived CDR1 and CDR2 are SGHAT and FQNNGV.

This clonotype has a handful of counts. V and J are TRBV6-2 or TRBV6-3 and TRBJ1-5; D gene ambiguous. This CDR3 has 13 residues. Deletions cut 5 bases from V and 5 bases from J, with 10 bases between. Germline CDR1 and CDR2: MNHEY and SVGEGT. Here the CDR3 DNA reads TGTGCCAGCAGTAAGGACGGAGATCAGCCCCAGCATTTT. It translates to CASSKDGDQPQHF.

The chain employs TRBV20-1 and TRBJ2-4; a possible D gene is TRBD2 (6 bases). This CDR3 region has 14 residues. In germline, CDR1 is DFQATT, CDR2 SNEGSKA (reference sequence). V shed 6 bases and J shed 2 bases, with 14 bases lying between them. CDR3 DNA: TGCAGTGCGCCCAGACTAGGTCCCAAAAACATTCAGTACTTC. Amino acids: CSAPRLGPKNIQYF.

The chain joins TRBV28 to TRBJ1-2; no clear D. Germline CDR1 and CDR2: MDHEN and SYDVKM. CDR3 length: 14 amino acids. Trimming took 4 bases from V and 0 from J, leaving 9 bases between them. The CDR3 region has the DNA TGTGCCAGCAGTTCCGCGGGAGCTAACTATGGCTACACCTTC. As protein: CASSSAGANYGYTF.

CDR3 in DNA: TGTGCCAGCCGGACTCCAGGGGAGACCCAGTACTTC. Translating it yields CASRTPGETQYF. The chain recombines TRBV6-6 with TRBJ2-5; D may match TRBD1 or TRBD2 (5 bases each). The CDR3 is made up of 12 amino acids. Trimming took 8 bases from V and 5 from J, leaving 12 bases between them. Looked up from germline, CDR1 is MNHNY and CDR2 is SVGAGI (reference sequence).

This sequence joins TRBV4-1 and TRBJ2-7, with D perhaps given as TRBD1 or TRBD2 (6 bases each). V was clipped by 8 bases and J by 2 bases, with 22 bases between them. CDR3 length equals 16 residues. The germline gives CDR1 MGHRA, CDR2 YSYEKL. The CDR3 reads CASGTTIAERAYEQYF. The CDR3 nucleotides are TGCGCCAGCGGGACAACGATAGCGGAAAGGGCCTACGAGCAGTACTTC.